One T cell receptor (beta chain) is described in this entry. The antigen is undetermined. Time point: blood from clinic visit 5 months post-surgery; TSC patient then seizure free. Sequencing was limited to surgery cases with top T cell transcript signatures in brain tissue. Before surgery, patients took at least one anti-epileptic drug. These data originate in a study of brain T cells in children with intractable seizures. The study's findings and limits: Only CDR3 sequence similarity suggested viral specificity, without known HCMV serostatus.

Libraries were prepared by immunoSEQ multiplex PCR; TCRdb keeps only in-frame clonotypes and omits some of them. The table shows under 400,000 clones, with 93% occurring only once. Germline assignment: CDR1 SQVTM and CDR2 ANQGSEA. This CDR3 is built from 14 residues. The trim removed 6 bases at V and 5 bases at J, leaving 5 bases unmatched. The sequence derives from a boy in the first two years of life with tuberous sclerosis and intractable seizures. The specimen was peripheral blood, collected more than 4 months after surgery. The V gene is TRBV29-1, the J gene TRBJ2-5; 14 nucleotides match TRBD2. CDR3 protein: CSVRGLAGVETQYF. CDR3 DNA sequence: TGCAGCGTCCGGGGACTAGCGGGAGTTGAGACCCAGTACTTC.